These 15 T cell receptor beta chains share one sample of origin, sequenced in a study of shared clonotypes between healthy human individuals. It was CD45RO-negative cells, positively selected for CCR7, that made up naive CD8 cells, with terminally differentiated effector memory CD45RA+ cells excluded. TCRdb's table, derived via immunoSEQ multiplex PCR, lists solely in-frame clones and lacks some. The table shows some 1,900,000 clones, with about 95% occurring only once. The sample consisted of naive CD8+ T cells sorted from blood. All receptors derive from a man younger than 35 in good health.

Comments on this clone: The sample contains more than one DNA sequence encoding this CDR3. The V gene is TRBV10-3, the J gene TRBJ2-7, with D maybe TRBD1 (5 bases). CDR3 length equals 12 residues. CDR1 is ENHRY, CDR2 SYGVKD, per germline. V was shortened by 4 bases and J by 4 bases, with 8 bases between the two germline ends. The CDR3 coding sequence is TGTGCCATCAGTGCGACAGAATACGAGCAGTACTTC. Its protein is CAISATEYEQYF.

The chain has TRBV27 and TRBJ2-1, with 14 positions matching TRBD2. Germline V lookup: CDR1 MNHEY, CDR2 SMNVEV (reference sequence). J was trimmed by 1 base and V by 4 bases; bases with no gene match: 3. The CDR3 sequence is 17 residues long. Here the CDR3 reads CASSSRLAGGSYNEQFF. Written as DNA, the CDR3 is TGTGCCAGCAGTTCGCGACTAGCGGGAGGGTCCTACAATGAGCAGTTCTTC.

This sequence joins TRBV27 and TRBJ2-2, with D maybe TRBD2 (7 bases). V was shortened by 0 bases and J by 4 bases, with 18 bases between the two germline ends. The V gene's germline CDR1 is MNHEY and CDR2 SMNVEV (reference sequence). The CDR3 covers 18 residues. The CDR3 protein is CASSLSPGAGASTGELFF. The CDR3 region has the DNA TGTGCCAGCAGTTTATCACCGGGGGCGGGGGCAAGCACCGGGGAGCTGTTTTTT.

This sequence joins TRBV27 and TRBJ1-1; tentative D call: TRBD1 (6 bases). The CDR3 totals 13 residues. Between the trimmed V and J ends, which lost 9 bases and 6 bases, there was a span of 17 bases. CDR1 MNHEY and CDR2 SMNVEV come from the germline V gene (reference sequence). In DNA form, the CDR3 reads TGTGCCAGTAGTGTCGGGGGCTTCGCTGAAGCTTTCTTT. Amino acid sequence: CASSVGGFAEAFF.

The gene calls are TRBV4-1 and TRBJ1-1; no reliable D call. The CDR3 loop spans 15 amino acids. CDR1 is MGHRA and CDR2 is YSYEKL in the germline V gene. The V end lost 2 bases, the J end lost 1 base, and 11 bases lay between the germline ends. CDR3 sequence: CASSQIKDPNTEAFF. The CDR3 bases are TGCGCCAGCAGCCAAATAAAAGATCCGAACACTGAAGCTTTCTTT.

Concerning this clone: This CDR3 is also generated by other DNA sequences in the sample. The rearrangement links TRBV7-9 to TRBJ1-1; D not resolved. CDR1 and CDR2 (germline): SEHNR, FQNEAQ (reference sequence). Trimming took 4 bases from V and 4 from J, leaving 7 bases between them. This CDR3 spans 12 amino acids. CDR3 amino acids: CASSSLGTEAFF. The CDR3 bases are TGTGCCAGCAGCTCATTGGGCACTGAAGCTTTCTTT.

The rearrangement uses TRBV7-9 and TRBJ2-7; 7 bases line up with TRBD1. From germline, CDR1 is SEHNR and CDR2 FQNEAQ (reference sequence). Germline trimming cut 4 bases from V and 0 bases from J; bases unmatched to any gene: 6. The CDR3 extends over 15 amino acids. This chain's CDR3 is CASSSGQTSSYEQYF. The CDR3 region has the DNA TGTGCCAGCAGCTCGGGACAGACGAGCTCCTACGAGCAGTACTTC. Full variable domain (rest looked up from reference TRBV7-9 and TRBJ2-7): DTGVSQNPRHKITKRGQNVTFRCDPISEHNRLYWYRQTLGQGPEFLTYFQNEAQLEKSRLLSDRFSAERPKGSFSTLEIQRTEQGDSAMYLCASSSGQTSSYEQYFGPGTRLTVT.

The chain recombines TRBV4-1 with TRBJ1-1; D is ambiguous. Deletions cut 4 bases from V and 5 bases from J, with 17 bases between. CDR1 MGHRA and CDR2 YSYEKL come from the germline V gene. This CDR3 comprises 15 residues. DNA of the CDR3: TGCGCCAGCAGCCCGGTTTCGGGGTGGGTAACTGAAGCTTTCTTT. Translating it yields CASSPVSGWVTEAFF.

The CDR3 here is CASSFGQGASNEKLFF. The CDR3 bases are TGCGCCAGCAGCTTTGGACAGGGGGCCTCTAATGAAAAACTGTTTTTT. The chain recombines TRBV5-1 with TRBJ1-4; 11 nucleotides line up with TRBD1. CDR1 is SGHRS and CDR2 is YFSETQ in the germline V gene. The CDR3 totals 16 residues. The V gene end was trimmed by 2 bases and the J gene end by 3 bases; junction bases not matched to a gene: 3.

The rearrangement uses TRBV6-6 and TRBJ2-3; TRBD2 matches at 11 bases. Germline V lookup: CDR1 MNHNY, CDR2 SVGAGI (reference sequence). With 6 bases clipped from V and 4 bases from J, the junction kept 6 bases outside the gene matches. This CDR3 is built from 15 residues. In nucleotides, the CDR3 is TGTGCCAGCAGCGATCCGGGACTAGCGGCAGATACGCAGTATTTT. It specifies CASSDPGLAADTQYF.

This sequence joins TRBV28 and TRBJ1-2; tentative D call: TRBD1 (6 bases). From germline, CDR1 is MDHEN and CDR2 SYDVKM. The V end lost 6 bases, the J end lost 2 bases, and 10 bases lay between the germline ends. CDR3 length: 13 residues. CDR3: CASSPGQNYGYTF. The CDR3 DNA follows: TGTGCCAGCAGCCCGGGACAAAACTATGGCTACACCTTC.

This clone was detected once. The gene calls are TRBV19 and TRBJ2-3; maybe TRBD1 (6 bases). V shed 0 bases and J shed 14 bases, with 18 bases lying between them. Germline V gene sequence: CDR1 LNHDA, CDR2 SQIVND (reference sequence). The CDR3 sequence is 14 residues long. CDR3 in amino acids: CASSIDTPDSRRYF. The CDR3 nucleotides read TGTGCCAGTAGTATAGATACCCCGGACAGTAGGAGGTATTTT. The variable domain in full, with the rest retrieved from reference TRBV19 and TRBJ2-3, is DGGITQSPKYLFRKEGQNVTLSCEQNLNHDAMYWYRQDPGQGLRLIYYSQIVNDFQKGDIAEGYSVSREKKESFPLTVTSAQKNPTAFYLCASSIDTPDSRRYFGPGTRLTVL.

This clone was seen just once. CDR3 nucleotides: TGTGCCAGCAGCGTAGACTGGGCAGCCTCTGGAAACACCATATATTTT. It is translated as CASSVDWAASGNTIYF. This chain links TRBV9 with TRBJ1-3, with unresolved D. Germline assignment: CDR1 SGDLS and CDR2 YYNGEE. This CDR3 spans 16 amino acids. Trimming took 0 bases from V and 0 from J, leaving 10 bases between them.

V gene TRBV13 combines with J gene TRBJ1-4; maybe TRBD1 (5 bases). Trimming left V 6 bases short and J 7 bases short, with 15 bases between. Germline V gene lookup returns CDR1 PRHDT and CDR2 FYEKMQ (reference sequence). There are 14 residues in the CDR3. The CDR3: CASSQDTRGEKLFF. The CDR3 coding sequence is TGTGCCAGCAGTCAGGACACCCGTGGTGAAAAACTGTTTTTT. Using reference TRBV13 and TRBJ1-4 for the parts outside the CDR3, the full variable domain is AAGVIQSPRHLIKEKRETATLKCYPIPRHDTVYWYQQGPGQDPQFLISFYEKMQSDKGSIPDRFSAQQFSDYHSELNMSSLELGDSALYFCASSQDTRGEKLFFGSGTQLSVL.

The rearrangement joins TRBV6-5 to TRBJ2-5; perhaps D is TRBD1 or TRBD2 (6 bases each). The CDR3 contains 14 residues. The germline V and J ends were trimmed by 5 bases and 2 bases, with 12 bases remaining between them. CDR1 is MNHEY and CDR2 is SVGAGI in the germline V gene. CDR3 residues: CASSPGAAQETQYF. CDR3 in DNA: TGTGCCAGCAGTCCGGGGGCCGCACAAGAGACCCAGTACTTC.